This T cell receptor (beta chain) was observed in a study of blood T cell repertoires in COVID-19. Background on the study: COVID-19 samples collected from the United States, Italy and Spain covered acute and convalescent phases. PBMCs, B-cell-depleted T cells, or T cells were the source of the cDNA or gDNA that made up the material.

Authors' analysis steps: Using reference gene primer amplification, nucleated cell counts were estimated. This table comes from immunoSEQ multiplex PCR, and its TCRdb copy is limited to in-frame clones, with some not included. The V and J calls and clone size are taken from that table; D and trimming were inferred from the DNA. Of more than 200,000 clones in the sample, about nine tenths were seen once. This clone was detected only once. The specimen was peripheral blood. The receptor was derived from a woman aged 55-69 years with acute or convalescent COVID-19.

The chain's CDR3 is CASSATGTNTGELFF. CDR3 bases: TGTGCCAGCTCAGCGACAGGGACGAACACCGGGGAGCTGTTTTTT. The chain links TRBV18 to TRBJ2-2; 7 positions match TRBD1. Germline V gene lookup returns CDR1 KGHSH and CDR2 LQKENI. Losses at the gene ends were 5 bases for V and 0 bases for J; bases not matched to a gene: 3. CDR3 length: 15 residues.